This passage covers 26 T cell receptor beta chains from one sample sequenced in a study of OX40 agonist ivuxolimab in advanced cancers. TCRdb's copy holds only in-frame clones and misses some; the assay was immunoSEQ multiplex PCR. The table has about 87,000 clones, 85% to 90% seen once. Sample: CD4+ or CD8+ T cells sorted from blood, taken in a trial of the OX40 agonist ivuxolimab. Receptors were obtained from an adult with an advanced solid tumor such as melanoma, head and neck, liver or kidney cancer.

V usage is TRBV7-9 and J usage is TRBJ1-2; 7 bases line up with TRBD1. The CDR3 consists of 15 residues. Trimming cost V 5 bases and J 3 bases; bases outside gene matches: 9. Germline assignment: CDR1 SEHNR and CDR2 FQNEAQ (reference sequence). The CDR3 spells CASSPRDSEDYGYTF. CDR3 nucleotide sequence: TGTGCCAGCAGCCCCCGGGACAGTGAAGACTATGGCTACACCTTC.

This chain links TRBV14 with TRBJ2-1; TRBD1 aligns across 8 bases. CDR1 is SGHDN and CDR2 is FVKESK in the germline V gene. CDR3 size: 15 residues. V shed 5 bases, J shed 1 base, and the junction held 4 bases outside the gene matches. The CDR3 reads CASSSQGASYNEQFF. The CDR3 DNA sequence: TGTGCCAGCAGCTCGCAGGGGGCATCCTACAATGAGCAGTTCTTC.

CDR3 sequence reads: CAISDWENPAFF. Written as DNA, the CDR3 is TGTGCCATCAGTGATTGGGAAAACCCAGCTTTCTTT. The rearrangement uses TRBV10-3 and TRBJ1-1; D is unresolved. Looked up from germline, CDR1 is ENHRY and CDR2 is SYGVKD. V lost 3 bases and J 10 bases, leaving 12 bases between the germline ends. There are 12 residues in the CDR3.

This chain connects TRBV5-6 to TRBJ2-7, with 12 bases aligning to TRBD2. The ends lost 4 bases at V and 1 base at J; junction bases unmatched: 3. The CDR3 totals 15 residues. In germline, CDR1 is SGHDT, CDR2 YYEEEE. The CDR3 region has the DNA TGTGCCAGCAGCCCCGGACTAGCGGGATCCTACGAGCAGTACTTC. Its protein is CASSPGLAGSYEQYF.

In DNA form, the CDR3 reads TGTGCCAGCAGCTTGGCTCTAGCGGGAGGGCATGAGCAGTTCTTC. This sequence encodes CASSLALAGGHEQFF. This rearrangement joins TRBV5-4 to TRBJ2-1; TRBD2 aligns across 12 bases. Germline V lookup: CDR1 SGHNT, CDR2 YYREEE (reference sequence). The J segment lost 8 bases and the V segment lost 0 bases, leaving 3 bases of the junction unmatched. CDR3 length: 15 amino acids.

This sequence joins TRBV9 and TRBJ2-2; D is uncertain. Germline V gives CDR1 SGDLS, CDR2 YYNGEE. V lost 3 bases and J 1 base, leaving 10 bases between the germline ends. The CDR3 has 15 residues. CDR3 protein: CASSAGRLNTGELFF. The CDR3 coding sequence is TGTGCCAGCAGCGCTGGACGGTTGAACACCGGGGAGCTGTTTTTT. Looking up the rest from reference TRBV9 and TRBJ2-2 gives the full variable domain: DSGVTQTPKHLITATGQRVTLRCSPRSGDLSVYWYQQSLDQGLQFLIQYYNGEERAKGNILERFSAQQFPDLHSELNLSSLELGDSALYFCASSAGRLNTGELFFGEGSRLTVL.

This clone was seen only a few times. The chain recombines TRBV7-6 with TRBJ1-2, with a tentative D call TRBD1 (6 bases). Looked up from germline, CDR1 is SGHVS and CDR2 is FNYEAQ. V dropped 1 base and J dropped 8 bases, with 14 bases sitting between them. The CDR3 loop spans 14 amino acids. The CDR3 spells CASSLDGRGYGYTF. As DNA, the CDR3 is TGTGCCAGCAGCTTAGACGGCAGGGGATACGGCTACACCTTC.

The J gene is TRBJ2-3, the V gene TRBV18; 12 positions agree with TRBD2. The CDR3 length is 16 residues. Per germline, CDR1 KGHSH and CDR2 LQKENI. J gave up 0 bases and V 6 bases, and 4 bases lay outside the gene matches. Here the CDR3 DNA reads TGTGCCAGCTCCCGGACTAGCGGGGTTAGCACAGATACGCAGTATTTT. It codes for CASSRTSGVSTDTQYF.

With respect to this clone: The junction shows a germline mismatch at one end, possibly a read error. The rearrangement uses TRBV7-7 and TRBJ2-2, with D uncertain. The CDR3 has 16 amino acids. The germline V gene has CDR1 SSHAT and CDR2 FNYEAQ (reference sequence). CDR3 amino acids: CASSLPGPQNTGELFF. The CDR3 DNA reads as TGTGCTAGCAGCTTACCGGGCCCGCAGAACACCGGGGAGCTGTTTTTT.

As concerns this clone: Within the sample, other DNA sequences also encode this same CDR3. The chain employs TRBV6-1 and TRBJ2-3; 9 bases align to TRBD1. The CDR3 runs 15 residues. Germline V gene lookup returns CDR1 MNHNS and CDR2 SASEGT. J lost 3 bases, V lost 2 bases, and 3 bases had no gene match. As DNA, the CDR3 is TGTGCCAGCAGTGAACCGGGACAGGGAACAGATACGCAGTATTTT. It codes for CASSEPGQGTDTQYF.

V gene TRBV9 combines with J gene TRBJ2-3; the match to TRBD2 covers 8 bases. The germline V gene encodes CDR1 SGDLS and CDR2 YYNGEE. The CDR3 loop spans 17 amino acids. Losses at the gene ends were 0 bases for V and 5 bases for J; bases not matched to a gene: 11. CDR3 sequence (DNA): TGTGCCAGCAGCGTAGAGCGAGCGGGGGCCCCTAGAGATACGCAGTATTTT. Encoded protein: CASSVERAGAPRDTQYF.

This chain connects TRBV7-8 to TRBJ2-7; D perhaps matches TRBD1 (6 bases). Trimming stripped 5 bases from V and 7 bases from J, with 12 bases between. Germline V lookup: CDR1 SGHVS, CDR2 FQNEAQ. There are 12 residues in the CDR3. CDR3 in DNA: TGTGCCAGCAGCCAGGGGTTCGGAGAGCAGTACTTC. It encodes CASSQGFGEQYF.

This clone came up a few times. The chain couples TRBV5-1 to TRBJ2-1, with 7 bases matching TRBD1. There are 15 residues in the CDR3. CDR1 and CDR2 from the germline V gene are SGHRS and YFSETQ. The ends lost 2 bases at V and 12 bases at J; junction bases unmatched: 14. The CDR3 DNA sequence: TGCGCCAGCAGCTTTACCGGGACAGCCGACAAGGTGCAGTTCTTC. Residues: CASSFTGTADKVQFF. Supplemented by reference TRBV5-1 and TRBJ2-1, the full variable domain reads KAGVTQTPRYLIKTRGQQVTLSCSPISGHRSVSWYQQTPGQGLQFLFEYFSETQRNKGNFPGRFSGRQFSNSRSEMNVSTLELGDSALYLCASSFTGTADKVQFFGPGTRLTVL.

The V and J genes are TRBV6-6 and TRBJ2-5; D perhaps matches TRBD1 (6 bases). The CDR3 is 14 residues long. Between the trimmed V and J ends, which lost 2 bases and 2 bases, there was a span of 9 bases. The germline gives CDR1 MNHNY, CDR2 SVGAGI (reference sequence). CDR3 bases: TGTGCCAGCAGTTACCCCGGGACACAAGAGACCCAGTACTTC. Translated: CASSYPGTQETQYF.

The V gene is TRBV19, the J gene TRBJ1-2; 8 positions match TRBD1. V was clipped by 5 bases and J by 7 bases; unmatched bases: 9. CDR3 length: 14 amino acids. The germline V gene has CDR1 LNHDA and CDR2 SQIVND (reference sequence). CDR3 residues: CASSLRTGRAGYTF. CDR3 DNA sequence: TGTGCCAGTAGTCTACGGACAGGGCGTGCTGGCTACACCTTC.

The J gene is TRBJ2-3, the V gene TRBV6-4, with D unclear. Per the germline V gene, CDR1 is MRHNA and CDR2 is SNTAGT. V lost 7 bases to trimming and J lost 4 bases, with 9 bases between them. This CDR3 has 12 residues. The CDR3 protein is CASTIAADTQYF. Written as DNA, the CDR3 is TGTGCCAGCACCATTGCGGCAGATACGCAGTATTTT.

The rearrangement links TRBV7-2 to TRBJ2-5; 10 bases line up with TRBD2. Germline values: CDR1 SGHTA, CDR2 FQGNSA. The CDR3 covers 16 residues. The junction had 15 bases not matched to a gene; V was cut back by 4 bases and J by 10 bases. CDR3 loop: CASSSSDSGRQGDQYF. The CDR3 DNA reads as TGTGCCAGCAGCTCCTCTGATAGCGGGAGGCAAGGGGACCAGTACTTC.

The CDR3 nucleotides read TGTGCCAGCAGTTACCGTCCGGGACTATTGGACAAGCAGTACTTC. Its translation: CASSYRPGLLDKQYF. V and J are TRBV6-6 and TRBJ2-7; 7 bases are shared with TRBD2. The CDR3 is made up of 15 amino acids. The germline V gene encodes CDR1 MNHNY and CDR2 SVGAGI (reference sequence). The junction had 12 bases not matched to a gene; V was cut back by 2 bases and J by 8 bases.

As concerns this clone: Its ends do not fully match the called genes, so a read error is possible. The chain combines TRBV7-9 with TRBJ1-3; D ambiguous. The CDR3 is 12 amino acids. Germline V lookup: CDR1 SEHNR, CDR2 FQNEAQ (reference sequence). The DNA of the CDR3 is TGTGCCAGCAGCTTAACGGATGACACCGTATATTTT. This sequence encodes CASSLTDDTVYF.

This clone has a single count. J is TRBJ2-5 and V is TRBV29-1; D is unclear. The CDR3 loop spans 14 amino acids. Trimming removed 1 base at V and 6 bases at J, with 15 bases between. Germline lookup yields CDR1 SQVTM and CDR2 ANQGSEA. The CDR3 sequence is CSVEGAPSPKTQYF. The CDR3 DNA follows: TGCAGCGTTGAAGGGGCGCCGTCCCCAAAGACCCAGTACTTC.

On this clone: Since the CDR3 does not end with the conserved phenylalanine or tryptophan, this likely comes from a read error. The gene calls are TRBV7-2 and TRBJ2-7; D is perhaps TRBD2 (6 bases). Germline CDR1 SGHTA, CDR2 FQGNSA. The V gene lost 3 bases and the J gene lost 3 bases, with 12 bases spanning the gap. CDR3 length equals 14 residues. As DNA, the CDR3 is TGTGCCAGCAGCTTGGGACTTCCAAACTACGAGCAGTACCTC. It codes for CASSLGLPNYEQYL.

The J gene is TRBJ1-2, the V gene TRBV6-5; tentatively, D is TRBD1 (6 bases). The CDR3 covers 14 residues. Germline loops: CDR1 MNHEY, CDR2 SVGAGI. V lost 2 bases to trimming and J lost 6 bases, with 13 bases between them. The CDR3 loop is CASSYGGRANGYTF. CDR3 bases: TGTGCCAGCAGTTACGGGGGGCGAGCCAATGGCTACACCTTC.

V is TRBV19 and J is TRBJ1-1; D is undetermined. Trimming shortened V by 3 bases and J by 8 bases, and 19 bases separated the two germline ends. The CDR3 has 15 amino acids. Looked up from germline, CDR1 is LNHDA and CDR2 is SQIVND (reference sequence). CDR3: CASSIRLLKDSEAFF. For the CDR3, the DNA is TGTGCCAGTAGTATTAGACTTCTGAAGGATAGCGAAGCTTTCTTT.

The rearrangement uses TRBV18 and TRBJ1-1; D gene uncertain. This CDR3 comprises 14 residues. V lost 5 bases, J lost 3 bases, and 13 bases lay in between. The germline CDR1 and CDR2 sequences are KGHSH and LQKENI. CDR3 protein: CASSTGHLDTEAFF. CDR3 DNA: TGTGCCAGCTCAACGGGTCACCTGGACACTGAAGCTTTCTTT.

V is TRBV12-5 and J is TRBJ2-3; TRBD2 agrees at 7 bases. V shed 6 bases and J 2 bases; nucleotides not matched to a gene: 5. The CDR3 has 14 amino acids. Per germline, CDR1 LGHNT and CDR2 FRNRAP. CDR3 DNA: TGTGCTAGTGGCCGGGGGGTTTTCACAGATACGCAGTATTTT. It yields the protein CASGRGVFTDTQYF.

The V gene is TRBV5-1, the J gene TRBJ2-7; 9 bases map to TRBD2. Germline CDR1 SGHRS, CDR2 YFSETQ. V lost 4 bases and J lost 5; bases outside the gene matches: 13. The CDR3 extends over 16 amino acids. The CDR3 here is CASSTRFSGSSHEQYF. CDR3 in DNA: TGCGCCAGCAGCACCCGATTTAGCGGGAGTTCCCACGAGCAGTACTTC.